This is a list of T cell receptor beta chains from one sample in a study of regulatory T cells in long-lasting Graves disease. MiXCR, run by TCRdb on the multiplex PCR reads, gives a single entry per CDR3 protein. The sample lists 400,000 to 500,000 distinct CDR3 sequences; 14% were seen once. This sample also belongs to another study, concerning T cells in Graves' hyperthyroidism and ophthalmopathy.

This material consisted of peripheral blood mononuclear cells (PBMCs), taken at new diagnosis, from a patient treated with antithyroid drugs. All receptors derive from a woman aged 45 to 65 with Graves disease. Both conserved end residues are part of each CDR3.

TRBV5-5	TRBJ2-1	CASSAIPDGRQFF
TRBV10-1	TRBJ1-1	CASSAAGTGDHTEAFF
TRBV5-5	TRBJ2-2	CASRAGTGGTGELFF
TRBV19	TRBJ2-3	CASSIDSFSGRRDTQYF
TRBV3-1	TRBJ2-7	CAGSAQGSEQYF
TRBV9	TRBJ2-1	CASSVRGDYYNEQFF
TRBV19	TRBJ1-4	CASTQARTDEKLFF
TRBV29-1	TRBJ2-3	CSVEFGGTDTQYF
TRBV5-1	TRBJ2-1	CASSLTILAGGPLEQFF
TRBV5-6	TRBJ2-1	CASSLGIYNEQFF
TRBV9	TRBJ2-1	CANSVEDPTDLSSYNEQFF
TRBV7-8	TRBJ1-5	CASSIDRNSNQPQHF
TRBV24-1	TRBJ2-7	CATSDLWLADGTYEQYF
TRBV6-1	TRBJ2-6	CASRLQGAPISGANVLTF
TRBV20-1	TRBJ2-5	CSARGRDRTTETQHF
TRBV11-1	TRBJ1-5	CASSPRTGNQPQHF
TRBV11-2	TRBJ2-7	CASRGQGNGPAYEQYF
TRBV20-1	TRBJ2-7	CSARASSRTTSYEQYF
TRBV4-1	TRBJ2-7	CASSQAHRGLAGYEQYF
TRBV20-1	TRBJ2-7	CSARGGAGQQYEQYF
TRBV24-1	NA	CATSDSLYEQFF
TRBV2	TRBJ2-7	CASRAGEQYF
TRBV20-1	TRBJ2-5	CSAPQGETQYF
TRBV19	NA	CASSIDPLGGNQPQYF
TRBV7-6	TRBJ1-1	CASSYGGSDTEAFF
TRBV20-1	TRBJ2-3	CSAREAGTSYTDTQYF
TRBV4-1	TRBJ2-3	CASSRGAGMVADTQYF
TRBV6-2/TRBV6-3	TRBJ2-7	CASRDYTYEQYF
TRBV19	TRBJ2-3	CASGKTNTDTQYF
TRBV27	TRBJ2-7	CASSPMASVSYEQYF
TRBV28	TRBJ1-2	CASSIPGQENYGYTF
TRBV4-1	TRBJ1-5	CASSVAGQPQHF
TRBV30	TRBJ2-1	CACRASPYDEQFF
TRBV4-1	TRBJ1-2	CASSQIRTELNYGYTF
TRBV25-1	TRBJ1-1	CASSDPNTEAFF